The rows below give T cell receptor beta chains drawn from one sample of a study of long-term antiretroviral therapy in people with HIV. TCRdb keeps only in-frame clones here, not all; method: immunoSEQ multiplex PCR. The sample carries 20,000 or so clones, 75% to 90% recorded once. The material sequenced was unsorted PBMCs, taken 5.9 years after starting antiretroviral therapy. The receptors come from a man aged 25-45 years with HIV. Each CDR3 is given with its conserved first and last residue. A D gene is named only where the DNA matches it firmly. A clone size is listed for some rows: how often the clone was seen (once, few, many), or a class if it is expanded.

TRBJ2-7,-,TRBV7-9,-,CASSLVGGNSYEQYF,TGTGCCAGCAGCTTAGTGGGCGGCAACTCCTACGAGCAGTACTTC
TRBJ2-7,-,TRBV4-3,-,CASSQTPPGLGYEQYF,TGCGCCAGCAGCCAAACCCCACCGGGACTGGGCTACGAGCAGTACTTC
TRBJ1-5,-,TRBV2,-,CASRSTAFGGNQPQHF,TGTGCCAGCAGATCGACAGCTTTTGGGGGCAATCAGCCCCAGCATTTT
TRBJ2-7,-,TRBV19,-,CASSGTSRSYEQYF,TGTGCCAGTAGTGGGACATCACGCTCCTACGAGCAGTACTTC
TRBJ1-3,-,TRBV4-3,-,CASSQDDKTTGNTIYF,TGCGCCAGCAGCCAAGATGACAAAACGACCGGAAACACCATATATTTT
TRBJ1-1,-,TRBV2,TRBD1,CASSEAMGDSLNTEAFF,TGTGCCAGCAGTGAAGCTATGGGGGACAGCTTGAACACTGAAGCTTTCTTT
TRBJ1-1,-,TRBV7-3,TRBD1,CASSQNSGTVNTEAFF,TGTGCCAGCAGCCAAAACTCCGGGACAGTAAACACTGAAGCTTTCTTT
TRBJ2-2,-,TRBV14,-,CASSLGEYSGSPGELFF,TGTGCCAGCAGCCTCGGGGAGTATAGCGGCTCCCCCGGGGAGCTGTTTTTT
TRBJ2-2,-,TRBV5-1,-,CASSRQGQGGELFF,TGCGCCAGCAGCCGGCAGGGGCAGGGCGGGGAGCTGTTTTTT
TRBJ2-7,-,TRBV4-1,TRBD1,CASSLGQGIAEQYF,TGCGCCAGCAGCCTGGGACAGGGAATTGCCGAGCAGTACTTC
TRBJ2-2,few,TRBV2,-,CASSEIRNTGELFF,TGTGCCAGCAGTGAGATCCGCAACACCGGGGAGCTGTTTTTT
TRBJ2-2,-,TRBV4-3,-,CASSQDALGVTGELFF,TGCGCCAGCAGCCAAGATGCCCTTGGGGTCACCGGGGAGCTGTTTTTT
TRBJ2-1,-,TRBV6-5,TRBD2,CASRLWTSDYNEQFF,TGTGCCAGTCGTCTGTGGACTAGCGACTACAATGAGCAGTTCTTC
TRBJ1-1,-,TRBV6-5,TRBD1,CASTIQGLATEAFF,TGTGCCAGCACGATACAGGGGCTGGCCACTGAAGCTTTCTTT
TRBJ1-1,-,TRBV18,-,CASSPPSLLGSRNTEAFF,TGTGCCAGCTCACCACCTTCCCTGCTTGGCAGTAGAAACACTGAAGCTTTCTTT
TRBJ1-1,-,TRBV6-6,-,CASSYYGTEAFF,TGTGCCAGCAGTTACTACGGAACTGAAGCTTTCTTT
TRBJ2-3,-,TRBV7-9,-,CASSPPPAGTDTQYF,TGTGCCAGCAGCCCCCCCCCGGCTGGCACAGATACGCAGTATTTT
TRBJ1-2,-,TRBV11-1,-,CASSLRQQINYGYTF,TGTGCCAGCAGCCTACGACAGCAAATAAACTATGGCTACACCTTC
TRBJ2-2,-,TRBV15,-,CATSTGRENTGELFF,TGTGCCACCAGCACAGGCCGAGAAAACACCGGGGAGCTGTTTTTT
TRBJ1-6,-,TRBV9,-,CASSVRDGNNSPLHF,TGTGCCAGCAGCGTCCGGGACGGGAATAATTCACCCCTCCACTTT
TRBJ2-7,-,TRBV27,-,CASSLSLVGSYEQYF,TGTGCCAGCAGTTTATCCCTAGTTGGATCCTACGAGCAGTACTTC
TRBJ1-3,-,TRBV19,TRBD1,CASRPPGQGAGNTIYF,TGTGCCAGTAGGCCTCCGGGACAGGGGGCTGGAAACACCATATATTTT
TRBJ2-3,-,TRBV7-2,-,CASSLVTSDTQYF,TGTGCCAGCAGCTTAGTGACTTCAGATACGCAGTATTTT
TRBJ1-1,-,TRBV7-9,-,CASSHNGPYTEAFF,TGTGCCAGCAGCCATAACGGACCTTACACTGAAGCTTTCTTT
TRBJ1-2,-,TRBV5-5,-,CASSSWGNSYGYTF,TGTGCCAGCAGCTCGTGGGGGAACTCCTATGGCTACACCTTC
TRBJ1-2,-,TRBV11-1,-,CASSPRTQGEYGYTF,TGTGCCAGCAGTCCACGTACACAGGGAGAATATGGCTACACCTTC
TRBJ2-7,-,TRBV4-3,-,CASSLRGGPNEQYF,TGCGCCAGCAGCCTTCGAGGGGGTCCGAACGAGCAGTACTTC
TRBJ1-2,-,TRBV9,TRBD1,CASTLGGKANYGYTF,TGTGCCAGCACCCTAGGGGGCAAAGCTAACTATGGCTACACCTTC
TRBJ1-2,-,TRBV7-9,TRBD1,CASSPGTENGYTF,TGTGCCAGCAGCCCCGGGACAGAAAATGGCTACACCTTC
TRBJ1-1,-,TRBV29-1,TRBD1,CSVSGQMNTEAFF,TGCAGCGTTTCGGGACAGATGAACACTGAAGCTTTCTTT
TRBJ2-3,-,TRBV18,-,CASSPPGLGLDTQYF,TGTGCCAGCTCACCACCGGGGCTGGGGTTGGATACGCAGTATTTT
TRBJ2-7,-,TRBV11-1,TRBD2,CASSPGRGVREQYF,TGTGCCAGCAGCCCCGGTCGGGGGGTCAGGGAGCAGTACTTC
TRBJ1-1,once,TRBV28,-,CASSPRHRGLRTEAFF,TGTGCCAGCAGTCCCCGCCATCGGGGACTCCGCACTGAAGCTTTCTTT
TRBJ1-3,once,TRBV6-1,-,CASSGFRSSGNTIYF,TGTGCCAGCAGTGGTTTTAGGAGCTCTGGAAACACCATATATTTT
TRBJ1-1,once,TRBV7-3,-,CASSLGVRNTEAFF,TGTGCCAGCAGCTTAGGTGTCAGGAACACTGAAGCTTTCTTT
TRBJ2-2,-,TRBV11-1,-,CASSLVFRTPGTGELFF,TGTGCCAGCAGCTTAGTTTTTCGGACTCCGGGCACCGGGGAGCTGTTTTTT
TRBJ2-7,-,TRBV27,-,CASSLTSIHEQYF,TGTGCCAGCAGTTTAACCAGCATCCACGAGCAGTACTTC
TRBJ2-7,-,TRBV7-2,TRBD1,CASSADRGGEQYF,TGTGCCAGCAGCGCCGACAGGGGGGGAGAGCAGTACTTC
TRBJ1-6,once,TRBV30,-,CAWSSKGYNSPLHF,TGTGCCTGGAGTAGCAAGGGGTATAATTCACCCCTCCACTTT
TRBJ1-5,-,TRBV10-1,-,CASSEPLNRESNQPQHF,TGCGCCAGCAGTGAGCCCCTCAACAGGGAAAGCAATCAGCCCCAGCATTTT
TRBJ2-2,once,TRBV6-5,TRBD1,CASSRDRDTGELFF,TGTGCCAGCAGTAGGGACAGGGACACCGGGGAGCTGTTTTTT
TRBJ1-2,few,TRBV7-8,TRBD1,CASSLGPGGLTGYTF,TGTGCCAGCAGCTTAGGACCAGGGGGCTTAACTGGCTACACCTTC
TRBJ2-5,-,TRBV4-1,TRBD1,CASSQLGTVQETQYF,TGCGCCAGCAGCCAACTCGGGACAGTCCAAGAGACCCAGTACTTC
TRBJ2-7,-,TRBV4-1,-,CASSPRGVNEQYF,TGCGCCAGCAGCCCCAGGGGGGTGAACGAGCAGTACTTC
TRBJ2-3,-,TRBV5-8,-,CASSFPGPSSTDTQYF,TGTGCCAGCAGCTTCCCCGGACCTTCTAGCACAGATACGCAGTATTTT
TRBJ2-1,-,TRBV7-9,-,CATSGPRSYNEQFF,TGTGCCACCTCGGGACCACGCTCCTACAATGAGCAGTTCTTC
TRBJ2-2,-,TRBV6-5,TRBD2,CASQGIGGGTGELFF,TGTGCCAGCCAAGGAATCGGGGGGGGGACCGGGGAGCTGTTTTTT